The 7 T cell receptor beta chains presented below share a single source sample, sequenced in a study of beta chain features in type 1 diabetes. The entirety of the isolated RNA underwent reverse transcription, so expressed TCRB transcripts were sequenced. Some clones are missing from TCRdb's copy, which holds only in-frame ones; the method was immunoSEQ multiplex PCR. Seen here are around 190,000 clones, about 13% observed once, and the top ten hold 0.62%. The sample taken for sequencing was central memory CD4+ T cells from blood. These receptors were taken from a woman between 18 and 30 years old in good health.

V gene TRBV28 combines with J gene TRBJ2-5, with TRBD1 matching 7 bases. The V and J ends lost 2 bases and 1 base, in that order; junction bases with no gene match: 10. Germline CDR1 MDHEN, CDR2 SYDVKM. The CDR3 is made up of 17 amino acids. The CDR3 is CASSLSWGQKFQETQYF. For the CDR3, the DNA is TGTGCCAGCAGTTTAAGCTGGGGACAGAAATTCCAAGAGACCCAGTACTTC.

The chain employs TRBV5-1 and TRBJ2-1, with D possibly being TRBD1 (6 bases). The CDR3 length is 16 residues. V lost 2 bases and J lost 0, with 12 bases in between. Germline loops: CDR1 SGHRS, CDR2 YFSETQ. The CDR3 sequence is CASSLTGSSSYNEQFF. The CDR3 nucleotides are TGCGCCAGCAGCTTAACAGGGTCGAGCTCCTACAATGAGCAGTTCTTC. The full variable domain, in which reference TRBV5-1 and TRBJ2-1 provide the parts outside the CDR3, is KAGVTQTPRYLIKTRGQQVTLSCSPISGHRSVSWYQQTPGQGLQFLFEYFSETQRNKGNFPGRFSGRQFSNSRSEMNVSTLELGDSALYLCASSLTGSSSYNEQFFGPGTRLTVL.

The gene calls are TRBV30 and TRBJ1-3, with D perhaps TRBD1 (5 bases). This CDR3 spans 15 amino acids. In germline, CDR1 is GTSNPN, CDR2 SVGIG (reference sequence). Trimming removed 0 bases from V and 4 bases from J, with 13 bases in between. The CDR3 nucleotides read TGTGCCTGGAGTGTTGGCGGGGGAGACGGAAACACCATATATTTT. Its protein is CAWSVGGGDGNTIYF.

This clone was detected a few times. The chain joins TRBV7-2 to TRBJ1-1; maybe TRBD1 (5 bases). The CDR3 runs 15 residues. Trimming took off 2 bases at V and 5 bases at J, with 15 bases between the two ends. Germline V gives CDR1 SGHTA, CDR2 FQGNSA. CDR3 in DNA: TGTGCCAGCAGCTTAAATATCAGGGTGAGGACTGAAGCTTTCTTT. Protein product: CASSLNIRVRTEAFF.

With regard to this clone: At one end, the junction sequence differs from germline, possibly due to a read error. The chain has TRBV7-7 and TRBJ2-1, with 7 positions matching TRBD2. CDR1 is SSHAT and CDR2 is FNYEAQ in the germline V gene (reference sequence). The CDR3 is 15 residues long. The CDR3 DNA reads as TGTGCTAGCAGCTTAGTTCAGGGAGGGGACAATGAGCAGTTCTTC. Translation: CASSLVQGGDNEQFF.

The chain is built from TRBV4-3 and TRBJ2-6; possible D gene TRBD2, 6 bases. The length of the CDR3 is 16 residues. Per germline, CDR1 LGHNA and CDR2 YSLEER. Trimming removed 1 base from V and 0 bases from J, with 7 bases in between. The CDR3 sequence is CASSQVGGSGANVLTF. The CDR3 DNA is TGCGCCAGCAGCCAAGTGGGGGGCTCTGGGGCCAACGTCCTGACTTTC.

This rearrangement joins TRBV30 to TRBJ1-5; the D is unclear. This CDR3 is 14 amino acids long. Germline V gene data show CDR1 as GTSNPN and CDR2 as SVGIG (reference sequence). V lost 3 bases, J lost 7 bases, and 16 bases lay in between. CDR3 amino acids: CAWSHRGGKQPQHF. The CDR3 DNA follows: TGTGCCTGGAGCCACCGAGGAGGGAAGCAGCCCCAGCATTTT.